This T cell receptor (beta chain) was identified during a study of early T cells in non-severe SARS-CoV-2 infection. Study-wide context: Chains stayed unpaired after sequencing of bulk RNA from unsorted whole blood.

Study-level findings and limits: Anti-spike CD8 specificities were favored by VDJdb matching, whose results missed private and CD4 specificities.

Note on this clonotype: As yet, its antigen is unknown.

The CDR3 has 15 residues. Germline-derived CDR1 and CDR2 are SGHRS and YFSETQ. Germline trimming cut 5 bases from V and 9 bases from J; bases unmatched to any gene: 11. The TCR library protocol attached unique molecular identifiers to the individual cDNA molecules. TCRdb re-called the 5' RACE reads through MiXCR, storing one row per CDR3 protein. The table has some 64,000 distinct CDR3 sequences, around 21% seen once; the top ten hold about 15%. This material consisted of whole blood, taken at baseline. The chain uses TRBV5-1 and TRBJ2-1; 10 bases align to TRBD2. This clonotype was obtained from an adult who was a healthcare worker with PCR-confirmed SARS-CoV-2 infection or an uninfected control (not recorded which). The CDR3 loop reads CASRNLAGEVGEQFF. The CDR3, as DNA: TGCGCCAGCAGAAATCTAGCGGGGGAGGTTGGTGAGCAGTTCTTC.